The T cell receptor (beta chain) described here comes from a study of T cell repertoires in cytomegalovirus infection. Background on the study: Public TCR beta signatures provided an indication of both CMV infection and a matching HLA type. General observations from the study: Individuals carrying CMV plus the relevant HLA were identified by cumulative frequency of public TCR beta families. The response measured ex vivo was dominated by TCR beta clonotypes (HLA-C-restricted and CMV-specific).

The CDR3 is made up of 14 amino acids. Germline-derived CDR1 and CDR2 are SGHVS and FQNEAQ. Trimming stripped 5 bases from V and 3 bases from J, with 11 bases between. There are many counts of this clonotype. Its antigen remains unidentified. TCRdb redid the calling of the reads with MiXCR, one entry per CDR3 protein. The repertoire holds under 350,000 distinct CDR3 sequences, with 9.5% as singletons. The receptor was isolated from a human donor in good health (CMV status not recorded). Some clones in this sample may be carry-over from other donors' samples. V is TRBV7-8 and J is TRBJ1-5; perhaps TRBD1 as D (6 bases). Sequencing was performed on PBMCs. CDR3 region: CASSGGHPNQPQHF. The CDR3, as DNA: TGTGCCAGCAGCGGGGGACACCCCAATCAGCCCCAGCATTTT.